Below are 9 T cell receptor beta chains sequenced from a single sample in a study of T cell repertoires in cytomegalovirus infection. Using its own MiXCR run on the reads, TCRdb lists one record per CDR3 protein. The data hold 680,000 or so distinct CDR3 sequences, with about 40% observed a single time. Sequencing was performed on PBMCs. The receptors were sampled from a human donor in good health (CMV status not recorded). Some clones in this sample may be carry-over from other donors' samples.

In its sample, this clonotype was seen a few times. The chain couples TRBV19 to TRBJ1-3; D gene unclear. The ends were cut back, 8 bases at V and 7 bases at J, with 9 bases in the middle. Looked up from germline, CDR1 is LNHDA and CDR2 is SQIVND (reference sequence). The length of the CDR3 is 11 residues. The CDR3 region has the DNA TGTGCCAGTGGGCCCGGGAACACCATATATTTT. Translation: CASGPGNTIYF.

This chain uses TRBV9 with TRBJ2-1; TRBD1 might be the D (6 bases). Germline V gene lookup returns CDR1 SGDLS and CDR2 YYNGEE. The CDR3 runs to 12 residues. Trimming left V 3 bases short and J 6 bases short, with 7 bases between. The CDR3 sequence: CASSGRGNEQFF. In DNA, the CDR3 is TGTGCCAGCAGCGGCAGGGGCAATGAGCAGTTCTTC. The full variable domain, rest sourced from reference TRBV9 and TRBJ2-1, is DSGVTQTPKHLITATGQRVTLRCSPRSGDLSVYWYQQSLDQGLQFLIQYYNGEERAKGNILERFSAQQFPDLHSELNLSSLELGDSALYFCASSGRGNEQFFGPGTRLTVL.

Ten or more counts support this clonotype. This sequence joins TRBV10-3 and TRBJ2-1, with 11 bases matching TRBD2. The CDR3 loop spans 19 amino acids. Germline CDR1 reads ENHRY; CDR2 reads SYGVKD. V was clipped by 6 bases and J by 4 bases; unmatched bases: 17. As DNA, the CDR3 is TGTGCCATCAGACCCTCCGGGACTAGCGGATCTCTGGGTTACAATGAGCAGTTCTTC. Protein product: CAIRPSGTSGSLGYNEQFF.

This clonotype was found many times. CDR3 amino acids: CASSVVGEGATEAFF. The CDR3 DNA sequence: TGTGCCAGCAGCGTAGTTGGGGAGGGGGCCACTGAAGCTTTCTTT. The chain couples TRBV9 to TRBJ1-1; 7 nucleotides align to TRBD1. Germline CDR1 is SGDLS and CDR2 is YYNGEE. Trimming at V came to 0 bases and at J to 4 bases, leaving 6 bases not matched to a gene. This CDR3 is built from 15 residues.

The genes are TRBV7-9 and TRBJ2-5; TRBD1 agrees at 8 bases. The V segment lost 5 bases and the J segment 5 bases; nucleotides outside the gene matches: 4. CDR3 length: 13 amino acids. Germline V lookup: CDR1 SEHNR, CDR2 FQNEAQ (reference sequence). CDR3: CASSPTGDETQYF. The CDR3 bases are TGTGCCAGCAGCCCGACAGGGGATGAGACCCAGTACTTC.

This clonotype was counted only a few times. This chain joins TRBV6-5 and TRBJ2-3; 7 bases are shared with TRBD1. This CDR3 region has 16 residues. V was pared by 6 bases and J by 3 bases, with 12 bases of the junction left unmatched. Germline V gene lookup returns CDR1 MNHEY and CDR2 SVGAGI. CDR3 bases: TGTGCCAGCAGCAGCGGCCTTAGACAGGGAACAGATACGCAGTATTTT. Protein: CASSSGLRQGTDTQYF.

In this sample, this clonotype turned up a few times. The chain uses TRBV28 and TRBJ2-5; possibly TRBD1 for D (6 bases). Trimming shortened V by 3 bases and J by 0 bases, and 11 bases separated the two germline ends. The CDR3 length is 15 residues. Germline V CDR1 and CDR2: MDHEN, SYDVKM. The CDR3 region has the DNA TGTGCCAGCAGTTTCCAGGGGCTGAACCAAGAGACCCAGTACTTC. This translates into CASSFQGLNQETQYF.

The CDR3 nucleotides read TGTGCCAGCAGTTACGGGCTTGGGGTAGCGGGAGTAGAAGAGACCCAGTACTTC. It codes for CASSYGLGVAGVEETQYF. The chain carries TRBV28 and TRBJ2-5; 9 nucleotides agree with TRBD2. Losses at the gene ends were 4 bases for V and 3 bases for J; bases not matched to a gene: 15. From germline, CDR1 is MDHEN and CDR2 SYDVKM. The CDR3 runs 18 residues.

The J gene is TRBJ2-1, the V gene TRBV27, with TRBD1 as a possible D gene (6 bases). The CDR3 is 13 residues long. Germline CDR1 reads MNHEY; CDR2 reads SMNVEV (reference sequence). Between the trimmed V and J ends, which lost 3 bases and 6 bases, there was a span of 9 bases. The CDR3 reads CASSFQQGNEQFF. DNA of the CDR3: TGTGCCAGCAGTTTCCAACAGGGCAATGAGCAGTTCTTC.